This T cell receptor beta chain was identified in a study of blood T cell repertoires in COVID-19 (TCRdb year 2020). In the study overall: Collaborator samples came from the United States, Italy and Spain and covered acute and convalescent phases of COVID-19. The repertoires were released in a freely available public database intended as a resource for research on the immune response to SARS-CoV-2. The sample metadata nearly always contained a de-identified subject ID, COVID-19 status, age in years and sex. Samples came from the ongoing ImmuneRACE study (first 160 participants) plus 1,254 subjects from 6 global collaborators. Deeply sampled blood TCRbeta repertoires from subjects exposed to, actively infected with, or recovered from COVID-19 were included in the dataset. The prospective study material was composed of cDNA or gDNA derived from T cells, B-cell-depleted T cells, or PBMCs. Where HLA class I and class II types were available, the types were taken from metadata supplied by the sample provider, not from assay-based typing.

In the case of this clone: No antigen is known for it. Per-nucleotide qualities are absent, and no much larger clonotype sits a single base away.

Collaborating institutions collected whole blood in K2EDTA tubes following their own protocols. For TCRbeta analysis, collaborator samples were shipped as frozen whole blood, as isolated PBMCs, or as DNA extracted from either sample type. TCRbeta CDR3 regions were amplified from genomic DNA using the immunoSEQ Assay, a bias-controlled multiplex PCR. From the authors' description of their analysis: The number of nucleated cells in each sample was estimated from the amplification of reference gene primers within the assay. Sequence reads were collapsed and filtered to measure the absolute abundance of every unique TCRbeta CDR3 rearrangement. For each sample, productive Simpson clonality was calculated as the square root of Simpson's diversity index across productive rearrangements. TCRdb mirrors the immuneACCESS table, restricted to in-frame sequences. Some clones are absent from its copies; in checked studies, under half trace to an unresolved V gene, and the reason for the others is unknown. The DNA gave D and trimming, while V, J and clone size come from that table. A total of roughly 280,000 clones appear in this sample, 85% to 90% of them only once. The ten largest clones represent 3.5% to 4% of the sample.

Study-wide findings and limitations: How much clinical and demographic metadata was included differed by source and by participant, and the metadata was provided uncurated.

What was sequenced was peripheral blood. The sequence came from a man in his late teens or twenties with active or convalescent COVID-19.

The nucleotide sequence reads as follows: TGTGCCAGCCCGCCGGAGGCTAGCGGGGGGTCGGGAGATACGCAGTATTTT. Its coded protein is CASPPEASGGSGDTQYF. The sequence joins TRBV18 to TRBJ2-3, and TRBD2 matches 11 of the central bases. Measured from the cysteine to the phenylalanine, the CDR3 is 17 residues long. Just the 51-base CDR3 DNA is kept, in frame starting at base 1. Relative to germline, V is missing 8 bases and J is missing 5 bases, with 15 bases of the junction outside any gene match. The germline V gene yields KGHSH for CDR1 and LQKENI for CDR2.